This T cell receptor beta chain was obtained from a study of cytomegalovirus exposure and HLA in healthy donors. Study-wide findings and caveats: Confirmation was obtained in vitro that a few CMV-associated chains are specific for CMV antigens.

To note about this clone: What it recognizes is unknown.

This CDR3 has 12 amino acids. Germline V lookup: CDR1 SGHTA, CDR2 FQGNSA. Trimming shortened V by 4 bases and J by 6 bases, and 8 bases separated the two germline ends. These donors, healthy bone marrow donors, were studied. Use of 60 Vbeta and 13 Jbeta primers characterized the PCR. The table came from immunoSEQ multiplex PCR; TCRdb's copy has only in-frame clones and leaves some out. The clone table shows 60,000 to 80,000 clones, with the ten largest holding 4.5% to 5%. This chain links TRBV7-2 with TRBJ2-3; the D is unclear. Sequenced input: PBMCs. The TCR originated in a man aged 35-49 years in good health and CMV-seronegative. For the CDR3, the DNA is TGTGCCAGCAGCTCGTGGGCGGATACGCAGTATTTT. Translating gives CASSSWADTQYF.